This entry concerns a single TCR beta chain. As handled by the study authors: Scientists estimated how many nucleated cells there were by amplifying reference gene primers. This table comes from immunoSEQ multiplex PCR, and its TCRdb copy is limited to in-frame clones, with some not included. Clone size and the V and J calls come from that table; the DNA yielded D and trimming. Of about 55,000 clones detected, about 93% appear once; the ten largest clones hold roughly 14%. Trimming left V 5 bases short and J 5 bases short, with 13 bases between. The CDR3 has 13 amino acids. Germline V lookup: CDR1 MNHEY, CDR2 SVGEGT. This entry belongs to a study of blood T cell repertoires in COVID-19. Background on the study: COVID-19 samples from acute and convalescent phases originated in the United States, Italy and Spain.

Source material: peripheral blood. This rearrangement joins TRBV6-2 or TRBV6-3 to TRBJ2-7; a possible D gene is TRBD1 (5 bases). The sequence was obtained from a human donor with active COVID-19. The donor label of this sample is uncertain. The CDR3 is CASSQGVWNEQYV. The DNA of the CDR3 is TGTGCCAGCAGTCAAGGGGTTTGGAACGAGCAGTACGTC.